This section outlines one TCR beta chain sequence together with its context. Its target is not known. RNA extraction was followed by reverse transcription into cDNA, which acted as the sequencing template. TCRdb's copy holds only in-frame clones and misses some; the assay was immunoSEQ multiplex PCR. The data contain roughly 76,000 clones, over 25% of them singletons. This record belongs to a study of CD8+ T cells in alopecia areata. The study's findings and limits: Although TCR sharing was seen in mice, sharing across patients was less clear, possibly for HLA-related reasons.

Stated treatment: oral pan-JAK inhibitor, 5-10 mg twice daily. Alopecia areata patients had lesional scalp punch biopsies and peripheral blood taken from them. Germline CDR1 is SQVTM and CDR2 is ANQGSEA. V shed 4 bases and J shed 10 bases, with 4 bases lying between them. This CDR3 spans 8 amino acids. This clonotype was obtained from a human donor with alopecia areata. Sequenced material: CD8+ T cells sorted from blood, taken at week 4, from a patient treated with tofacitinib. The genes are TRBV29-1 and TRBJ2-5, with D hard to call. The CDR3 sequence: CSVGVQYF. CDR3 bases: TGCAGCGTTGGTGTCCAGTACTTC.